The 2 T cell receptor beta chains below come from one sample, sequenced in a study of radiotherapy plus CTLA-4 blockade in lung cancer. Sequencing used immunoSEQ multiplex PCR; TCRdb keeps in-frame clones, though not all of them. The repertoire holds about 110,000 clones, with more than 75% as singletons. This material consisted of peripheral blood, taken from a patient treated with radiotherapy plus ipilimumab. Receptor source: a human donor with non-small cell lung cancer that progressed on radiotherapy plus ipilimumab. Some clones in this sample may be carry-over from other donors' samples.

This clone was recorded only once. In nucleotides, the CDR3 is TGTGCCAGCCGAACTAGCGGGGCCTCTGATACGCAGTATTTT. Translation: CASRTSGASDTQYF. V gene TRBV25-1 combines with J gene TRBJ2-3, with 10 bases aligning to TRBD2. CDR3 length equals 14 residues. Germline trimming cut 8 bases from V and 6 bases from J; bases unmatched to any gene: 8. Germline lookup yields CDR1 MGHDK and CDR2 SYGVNS.

This sequence joins TRBV5-1 and TRBJ2-6; the match to TRBD1 covers 7 bases. The CDR3 runs 15 residues. CDR1 SGHRS and CDR2 YFSETQ come from the germline V gene. V lost 7 bases and J lost 3; bases outside the gene matches: 7. The CDR3 is CASSRTGDGANVLTF. The CDR3 DNA is TGCGCCAGCTCCCGTACAGGGGATGGGGCCAACGTCCTGACTTTC.